This T cell receptor (beta chain) comes out of a study of blood T cell repertoires in COVID-19. Study processing details: Estimation of nucleated cell counts relied on the amplification of reference gene primers. Some clones are missing from TCRdb's copy, which holds only in-frame ones; the method was immunoSEQ multiplex PCR. The V and J calls and clone size were taken over from that table, and D and trimming were inferred from the DNA. Among around 130,000 clones, just under 90% were seen once, and the ten largest hold about 2.1%. Comments on this clone: The sample holds other DNA sequences that translate to the same CDR3.

Trimming took 5 bases from V and 1 from J, leaving 5 bases between them. CDR3 size: 12 residues. This sequence originates from a woman aged 45-65 years with acute or convalescent COVID-19. Input material: peripheral blood. The chain combines TRBV12-3 or TRBV12-4 with TRBJ2-5; D perhaps matches TRBD1 (5 bases). The DNA of the CDR3 is TGTGCCAGCAGTAGGGGCCAAGAGACCCAGTACTTC. This codes for CASSRGQETQYF.